This record concerns one TCR beta chain sequence. No antigen is known for it. No base-level quality is on record; no much larger clone is a single base apart. What the time point label conveys for this sample: baseline before oral tofacitinib. Peripheral blood and lesional scalp punch biopsies were obtained from patients with alopecia areata. PBMCs were isolated by density centrifugation and stained for CD3, CD4 and CD8, after which CD4+ and CD8+ T cells were sorted on a FACSAria. The record originates from a study of CD8+ T cells in alopecia areata (dated by TCRdb to the late 2010s). In the study overall: The treated patients took part in an open-label pilot trial in which moderate-to-severe alopecia areata was treated with oral tofacitinib at 5 to 10 mg twice daily. Patients received tofacitinib for 6 to 18 months and were then followed off drug for 6 months to check for delayed response and recurrence. High-throughput TCRbeta sequencing was used to examine T cell clonal expansion in alopecia areata in both the C3H/HeJ mouse model and human patients. On the human side, TCRbeta sequencing was run on scalp tissue and on sorted CD4+ and CD8+ peripheral blood T cells from healthy controls and from alopecia areata patients with either patchy or totalis/universalis disease. Patients on tofacitinib were biopsied at baseline and after 4 and 24 weeks of treatment, and several of the patients also had a later scalp biopsy. Clonality in the scalp was compared among normal scalp (n=4), patchy alopecia areata scalp (n=8), and alopecia totalis/universalis scalp (n=8). The RNA source kit depended on sample type: the PAXgene miRNA kit for fixed scalp, the miRNeasy kit for PBMCs, and the RNeasy kit for mouse skin. Amplification of TCRbeta CDR3 regions was done by immunoSEQ multiplex PCR using 35 Vbeta forward primers and 13 Jbeta reverse primers. Paper-wide results and their limitations: Compared with mice, TCR sequences shared between patients were less clear, possibly partly because of HLA diversity across the patient population. Compared with normal scalp, lesional scalp, particularly in alopecia totalis/universalis, had higher clonality and more expanded CD8+ clones, which suggests antigenic drive. Unlike mouse skin, which is dominated by gammadelta T cells, normal human skin has resident alphabeta T cells that are also sequenced, and this complicates analysis of the scalp TCR repertoire.

Receptor libraries were prepared by the immunoSEQ multiplex PCR assay. RNA was extracted from all samples and reverse transcribed into cDNA as template for TCR sequencing. First-strand cDNA was synthesized using SuperScript III with a 2:1 mix of oligo-dT and random hexamers. Amplification bias was assessed with a synthetic immune receptor repertoire, and residual bias was removed computationally. The paper's data handling went like this. Raw reads were preprocessed to remove errors, and CDR3 was defined according to IMGT conventions as the region from the conserved cysteine to phenylalanine. Clonality was computed as 1 minus the Shannon entropy, with the entropy normalized by log2 of the number of productive unique TCRs. Whether scalp clones were CD4 or CD8 was inferred by matching scalp TCRbeta sequences against CD4 and CD8 repertoires sorted from blood. TCRdb's version of the immuneACCESS table is confined to in-frame rearrangements and falls short of the full clone set. An unresolved V gene accounts for under half of the shortfall where checked; the remainder is of unknown origin. The V and J calls and clone size come from that table; D and trimming were worked out from the DNA. The sample has 100,000 to 150,000 clones on record, around 50% of them singletons. The ten largest account for 4.5% of the sample.

Taken from cysteine to phenylalanine, the CDR3 has 12 residues. CDR3 DNA is the only sequence kept; it has 36 bases, read in frame from the first base. The germline V gene (reference sequence) specifies GTSNPN as CDR1 and SVGIG as CDR2. The chain is assembled from TRBV30 and TRBJ1-5; 9 central nucleotides agree with TRBD1. This specimen was CD4+ T cells sorted from blood, taken at week 0. The sequence came from a human donor with alopecia areata. The DNA reads as follows: TGTGCGCTGGGACAGGGACCTCAGCCCCAGCATTTT. This codes for CALGQGPQPQHF. The full variable domain, with segments outside the CDR3 supplied by the reference TRBV30 and TRBJ1-5 proteins, appears as SQTIHQWPATLVQPVGSPLSLECTVEGTSNPNLYWYRQAAGRGLQLLFYSVGIGQISSEVPQNLSASRPQDRQFILSSKKLLLSDSGFYLCALGQGPQPQHFGDGTRLSIL.